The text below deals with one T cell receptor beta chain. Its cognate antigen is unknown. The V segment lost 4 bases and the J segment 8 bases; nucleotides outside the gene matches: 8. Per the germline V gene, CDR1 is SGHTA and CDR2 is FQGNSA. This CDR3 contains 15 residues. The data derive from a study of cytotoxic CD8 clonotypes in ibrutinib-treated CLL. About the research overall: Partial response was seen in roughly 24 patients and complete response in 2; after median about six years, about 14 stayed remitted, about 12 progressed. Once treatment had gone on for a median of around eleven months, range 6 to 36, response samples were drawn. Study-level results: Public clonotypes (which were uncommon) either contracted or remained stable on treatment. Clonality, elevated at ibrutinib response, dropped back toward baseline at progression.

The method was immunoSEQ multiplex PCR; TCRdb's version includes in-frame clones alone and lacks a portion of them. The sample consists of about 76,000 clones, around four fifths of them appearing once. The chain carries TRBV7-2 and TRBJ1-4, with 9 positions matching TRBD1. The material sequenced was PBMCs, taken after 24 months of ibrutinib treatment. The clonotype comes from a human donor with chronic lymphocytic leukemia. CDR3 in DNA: TGTGCCAGCAGCTCTTCCGGGACAGGGTTGGAAAAACTGTTTTTT. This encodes CASSSSGTGLEKLFF.